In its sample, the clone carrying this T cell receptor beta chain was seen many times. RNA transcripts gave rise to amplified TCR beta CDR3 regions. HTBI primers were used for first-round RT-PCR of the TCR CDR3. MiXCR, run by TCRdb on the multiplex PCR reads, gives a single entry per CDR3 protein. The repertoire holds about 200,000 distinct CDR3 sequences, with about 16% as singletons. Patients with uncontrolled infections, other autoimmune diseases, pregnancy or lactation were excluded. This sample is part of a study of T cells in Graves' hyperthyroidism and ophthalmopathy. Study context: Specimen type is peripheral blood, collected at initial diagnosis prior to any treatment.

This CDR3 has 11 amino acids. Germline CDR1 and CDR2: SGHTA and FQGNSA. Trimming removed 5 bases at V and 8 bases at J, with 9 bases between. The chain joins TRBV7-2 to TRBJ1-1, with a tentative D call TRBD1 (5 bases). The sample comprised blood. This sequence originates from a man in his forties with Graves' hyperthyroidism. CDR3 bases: TGTGCCAGCAGCCCCCGGGGGGAAGCTTTCTTT. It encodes CASSPRGEAFF.